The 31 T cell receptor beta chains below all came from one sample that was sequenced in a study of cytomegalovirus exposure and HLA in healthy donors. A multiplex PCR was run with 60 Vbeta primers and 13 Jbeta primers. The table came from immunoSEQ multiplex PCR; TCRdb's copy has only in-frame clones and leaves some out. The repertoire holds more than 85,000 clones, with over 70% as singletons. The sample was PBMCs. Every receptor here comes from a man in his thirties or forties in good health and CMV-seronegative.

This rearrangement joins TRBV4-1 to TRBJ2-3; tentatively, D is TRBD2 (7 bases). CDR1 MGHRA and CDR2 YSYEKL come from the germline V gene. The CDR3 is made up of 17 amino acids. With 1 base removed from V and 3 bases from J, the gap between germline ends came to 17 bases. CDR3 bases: TGCGCCAGCAGCCAAGGTCTGTACGGGGGGCCAACAGATACGCAGTATTTT. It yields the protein CASSQGLYGGPTDTQYF.

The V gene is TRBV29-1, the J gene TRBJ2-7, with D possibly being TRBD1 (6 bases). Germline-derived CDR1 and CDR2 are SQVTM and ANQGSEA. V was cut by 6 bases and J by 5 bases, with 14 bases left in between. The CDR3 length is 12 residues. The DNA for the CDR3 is TGCAGCGTACTTAGACAGGTAGACGAGCAGTACTTC. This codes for CSVLRQVDEQYF.

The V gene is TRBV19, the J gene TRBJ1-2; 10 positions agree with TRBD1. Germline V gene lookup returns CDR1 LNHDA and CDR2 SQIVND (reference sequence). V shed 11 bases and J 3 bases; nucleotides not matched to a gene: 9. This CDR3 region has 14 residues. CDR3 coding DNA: TGTGCCGGATCCAAGGGGACAGGGGACTATGGCTACACCTTC. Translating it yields CAGSKGTGDYGYTF. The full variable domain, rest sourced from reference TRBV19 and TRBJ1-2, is DGGITQSPKYLFRKEGQNVTLSCEQNLNHDAMYWYRQDPGQGLRLIYYSQIVNDFQKGDIAEGYSVSREKKESFPLTVTSAQKNPTAFYLCAGSKGTGDYGYTFGSGTRLTVV.

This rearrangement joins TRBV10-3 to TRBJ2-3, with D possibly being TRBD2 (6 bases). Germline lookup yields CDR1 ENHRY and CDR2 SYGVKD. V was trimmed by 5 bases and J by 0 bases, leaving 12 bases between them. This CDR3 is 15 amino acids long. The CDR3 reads CAISPAGLSTDTQYF. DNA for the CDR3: TGTGCCATCAGTCCGGCGGGGCTAAGCACAGATACGCAGTATTTT.

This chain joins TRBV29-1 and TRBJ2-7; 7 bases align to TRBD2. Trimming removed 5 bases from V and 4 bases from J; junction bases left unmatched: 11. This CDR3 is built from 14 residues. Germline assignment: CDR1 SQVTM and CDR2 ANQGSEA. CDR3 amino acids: CSVLSSGEQYEQYF. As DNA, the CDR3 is TGCAGCGTTCTTTCTAGCGGAGAACAATACGAGCAGTACTTC.

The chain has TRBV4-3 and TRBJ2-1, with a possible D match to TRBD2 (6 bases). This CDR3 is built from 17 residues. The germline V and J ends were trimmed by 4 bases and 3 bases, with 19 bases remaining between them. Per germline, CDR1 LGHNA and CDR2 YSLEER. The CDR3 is CASSPNLGGTVYNEQFF. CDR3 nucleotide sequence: TGCGCCAGCAGCCCTAACTTAGGAGGGACGGTCTACAATGAGCAGTTCTTC.

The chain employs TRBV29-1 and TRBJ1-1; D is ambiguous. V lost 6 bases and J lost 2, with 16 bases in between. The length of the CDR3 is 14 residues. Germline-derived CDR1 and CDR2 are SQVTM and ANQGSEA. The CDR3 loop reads CSVPGEVVNTEAFF. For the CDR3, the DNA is TGCAGCGTCCCGGGAGAGGTTGTCAACACTGAAGCTTTCTTT.

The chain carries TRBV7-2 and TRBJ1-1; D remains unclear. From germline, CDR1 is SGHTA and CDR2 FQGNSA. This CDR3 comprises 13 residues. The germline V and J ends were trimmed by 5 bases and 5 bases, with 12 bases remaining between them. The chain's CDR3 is CASSRPRLTEAFF. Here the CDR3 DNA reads TGTGCCAGCAGCCGCCCGAGGCTTACTGAAGCTTTCTTT.

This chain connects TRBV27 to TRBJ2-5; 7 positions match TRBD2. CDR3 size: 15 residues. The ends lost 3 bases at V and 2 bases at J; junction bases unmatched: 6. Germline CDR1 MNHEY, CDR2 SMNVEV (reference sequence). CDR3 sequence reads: CASSFRSSGQETQYF. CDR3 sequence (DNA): TGTGCCAGCAGTTTCCGTTCTAGCGGACAAGAGACCCAGTACTTC.

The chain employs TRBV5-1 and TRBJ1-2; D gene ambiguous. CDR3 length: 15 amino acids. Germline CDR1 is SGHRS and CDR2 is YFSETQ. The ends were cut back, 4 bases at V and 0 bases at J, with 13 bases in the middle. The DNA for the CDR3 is TGCGCCAGCAGCCACACAGAGCCTCCTAACTATGGCTACACCTTC. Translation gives CASSHTEPPNYGYTF.

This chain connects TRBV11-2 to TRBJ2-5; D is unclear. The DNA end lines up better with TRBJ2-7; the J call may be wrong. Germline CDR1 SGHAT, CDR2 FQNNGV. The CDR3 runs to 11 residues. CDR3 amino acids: CASSFSVEQYF. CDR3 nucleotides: TGTGCCAGCAGCTTTAGTGTCGAGCAGTACTTC.

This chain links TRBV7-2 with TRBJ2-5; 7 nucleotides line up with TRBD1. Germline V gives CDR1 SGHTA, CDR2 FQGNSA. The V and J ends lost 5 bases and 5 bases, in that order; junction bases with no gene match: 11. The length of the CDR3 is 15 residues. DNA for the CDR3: TGTGCCAGCAGCCCCACAGGGGCCCCGGGGGAGACCCAGTACTTC. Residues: CASSPTGAPGETQYF.

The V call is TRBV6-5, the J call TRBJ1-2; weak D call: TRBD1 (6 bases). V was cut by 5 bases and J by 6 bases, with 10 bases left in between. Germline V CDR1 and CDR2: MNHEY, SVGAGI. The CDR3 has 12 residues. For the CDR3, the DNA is TGTGCCAGCAGTGCCCGACAGGATGGCTACACCTTC. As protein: CASSARQDGYTF.

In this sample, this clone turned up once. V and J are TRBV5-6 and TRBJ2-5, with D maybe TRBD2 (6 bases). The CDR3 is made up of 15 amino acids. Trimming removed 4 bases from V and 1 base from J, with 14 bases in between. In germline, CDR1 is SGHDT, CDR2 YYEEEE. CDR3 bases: TGTGCCAGCAGCCCGGCCGCGGGGCTCCAAGAGACCCAGTACTTC. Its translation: CASSPAAGLQETQYF.

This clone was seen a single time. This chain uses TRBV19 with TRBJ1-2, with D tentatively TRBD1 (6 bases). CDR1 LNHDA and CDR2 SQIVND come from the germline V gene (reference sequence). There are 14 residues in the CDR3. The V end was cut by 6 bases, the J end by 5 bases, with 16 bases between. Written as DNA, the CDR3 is TGTGCCAGTAGCGCGGGGGGCAGGGAGTATGGCTACACCTTC. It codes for CASSAGGREYGYTF.

The CDR3 DNA reads as TGTGCCAGCAGCGTCGGAGGGCAGGAGCAGTACTTC. Its protein product is CASSVGGQEQYF. The gene calls are TRBV5-5 and TRBJ2-7; possible D gene TRBD2, 6 bases. This CDR3 is built from 12 residues. Trimming pared 4 bases from V and 7 bases from J, leaving 12 bases between. Germline values: CDR1 SGHKS, CDR2 YYEKEE (reference sequence).

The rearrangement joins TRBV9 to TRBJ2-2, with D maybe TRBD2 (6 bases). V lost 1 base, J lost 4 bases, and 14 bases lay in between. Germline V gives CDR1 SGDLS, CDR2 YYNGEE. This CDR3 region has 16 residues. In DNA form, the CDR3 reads TGTGCCAGCAGCGTATTGGCTAGCGCCGTCACCGGGGAGCTGTTTTTT. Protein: CASSVLASAVTGELFF.

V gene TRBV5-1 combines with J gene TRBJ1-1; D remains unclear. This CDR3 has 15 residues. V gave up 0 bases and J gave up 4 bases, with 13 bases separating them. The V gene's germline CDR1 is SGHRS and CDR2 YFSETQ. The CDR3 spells CASSLGTYLGTEAFF. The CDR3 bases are TGCGCCAGCAGCTTGGGGACTTACCTCGGCACTGAAGCTTTCTTT.

The CDR3 region has the DNA TGTGCCAGCAGTTCTGGGGGAGGAAGGGAGACCCAGTACTTC. Translation: CASSSGGGRETQYF. This sequence joins TRBV6-5 and TRBJ2-5, with D possibly matching TRBD2 (6 bases). The CDR3 sequence is 14 residues long. Trimming removed 4 bases at V and 5 bases at J, with 14 bases between. CDR1 and CDR2 (germline): MNHEY, SVGAGI.

CDR3 nucleotides: TGTGCCAGCAGTTTAAGCGGGGGCCTGAATTTCTATGGCTACACCTTC. Protein product: CASSLSGGLNFYGYTF. V gene TRBV28 combines with J gene TRBJ1-2; weak D call: TRBD1 (6 bases). V lost 2 bases to trimming and J lost 4 bases, with 17 bases between them. CDR3 length: 16 residues. The germline V gene has CDR1 MDHEN and CDR2 SYDVKM.

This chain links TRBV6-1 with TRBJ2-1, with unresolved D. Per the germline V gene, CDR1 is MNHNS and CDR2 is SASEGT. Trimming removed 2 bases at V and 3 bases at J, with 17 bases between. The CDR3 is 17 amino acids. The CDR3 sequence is CASSEYNRQILYNEQFF. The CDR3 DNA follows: TGTGCCAGCAGTGAATATAACAGACAAATTCTCTACAATGAGCAGTTCTTC.

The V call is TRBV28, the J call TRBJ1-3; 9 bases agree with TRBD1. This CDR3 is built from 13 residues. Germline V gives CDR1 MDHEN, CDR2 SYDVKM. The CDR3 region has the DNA TGTGCTACCGGGACAGGGATATTCAACACCATATATTTT. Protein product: CATGTGIFNTIYF.

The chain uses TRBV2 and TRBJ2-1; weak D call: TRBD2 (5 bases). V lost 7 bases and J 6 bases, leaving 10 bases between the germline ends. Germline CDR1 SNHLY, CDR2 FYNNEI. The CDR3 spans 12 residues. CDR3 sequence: CASIRTVNEQFF. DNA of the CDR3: TGTGCCAGCATACGGACTGTCAATGAGCAGTTCTTC.

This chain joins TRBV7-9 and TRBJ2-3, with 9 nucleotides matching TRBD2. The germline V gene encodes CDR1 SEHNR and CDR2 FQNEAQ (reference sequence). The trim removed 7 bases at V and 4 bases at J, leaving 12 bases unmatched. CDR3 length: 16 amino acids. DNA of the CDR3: TGTGCCAGCACCCCAGGCGGAATAGCGGGAGCAGATACGCAGTATTTT. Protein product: CASTPGGIAGADTQYF.

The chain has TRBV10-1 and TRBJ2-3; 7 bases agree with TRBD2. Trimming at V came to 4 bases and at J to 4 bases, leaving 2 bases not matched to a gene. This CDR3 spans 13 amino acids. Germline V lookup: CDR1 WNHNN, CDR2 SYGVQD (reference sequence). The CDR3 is CASSVAGADTQYF. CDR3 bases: TGCGCCAGCAGTGTTGCGGGGGCAGATACGCAGTATTTT.

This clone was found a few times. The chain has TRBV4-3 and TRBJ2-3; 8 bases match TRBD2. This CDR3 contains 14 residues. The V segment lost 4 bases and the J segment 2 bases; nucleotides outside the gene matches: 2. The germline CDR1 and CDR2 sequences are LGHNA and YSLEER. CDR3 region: CASSRSGNTDTQYF. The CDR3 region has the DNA TGCGCCAGCAGCCGTAGCGGGAACACAGATACGCAGTATTTT.

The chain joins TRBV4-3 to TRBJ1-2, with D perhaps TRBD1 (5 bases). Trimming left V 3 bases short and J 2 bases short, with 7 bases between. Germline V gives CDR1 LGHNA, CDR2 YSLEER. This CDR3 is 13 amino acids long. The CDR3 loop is CASSHDRNYGYTF. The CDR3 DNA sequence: TGCGCCAGCAGCCACGACAGAAACTATGGCTACACCTTC.

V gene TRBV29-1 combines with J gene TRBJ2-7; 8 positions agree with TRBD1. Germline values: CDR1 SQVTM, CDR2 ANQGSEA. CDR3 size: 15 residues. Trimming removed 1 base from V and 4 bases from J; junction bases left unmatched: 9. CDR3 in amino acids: CSVEVVRGLGYEQYF. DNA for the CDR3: TGCAGCGTTGAAGTTGTCAGGGGGCTGGGATACGAGCAGTACTTC.

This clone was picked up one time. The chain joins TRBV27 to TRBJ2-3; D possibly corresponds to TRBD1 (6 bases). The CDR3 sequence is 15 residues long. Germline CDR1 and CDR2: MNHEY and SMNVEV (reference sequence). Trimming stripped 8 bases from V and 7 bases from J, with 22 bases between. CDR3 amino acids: CASLLGRGPINTQYF. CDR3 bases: TGTGCCAGCCTATTGGGCAGGGGACCAATTAATACGCAGTATTTT.

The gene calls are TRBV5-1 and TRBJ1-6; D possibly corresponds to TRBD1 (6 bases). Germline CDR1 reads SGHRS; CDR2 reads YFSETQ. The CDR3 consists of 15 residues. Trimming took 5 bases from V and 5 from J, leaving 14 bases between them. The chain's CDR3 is CASRYGGADNSPLHF. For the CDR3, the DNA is TGCGCCAGCAGATATGGGGGCGCGGATAATTCACCCCTCCACTTT.

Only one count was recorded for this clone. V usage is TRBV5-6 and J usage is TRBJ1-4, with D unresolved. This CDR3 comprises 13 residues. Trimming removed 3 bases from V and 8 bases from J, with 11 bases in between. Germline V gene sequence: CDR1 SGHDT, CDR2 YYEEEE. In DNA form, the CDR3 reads TGTGCCAGCAGCTCCTACGCGGAGGAAAAACTGTTTTTT. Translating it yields CASSSYAEEKLFF.